This T cell receptor (beta chain) is drawn from a study of T cells in Graves' hyperthyroidism and ophthalmopathy. Each diagnosis was grounded in clinical symptoms, serum thyroxine and TRAb, thyroid ultrasound, and orbital computed tomography. CDR3 length: 19 amino acids. Germline V gives CDR1 LGHDT, CDR2 YNNKEL (reference sequence). The V gene end was trimmed by 4 bases and the J gene end by 3 bases; junction bases not matched to a gene: 14. Using RNA transcripts as the source, TCR beta CDR3 regions were amplified. HTBI primers were the set used in a first-round RT-PCR of the TCR CDR3. TCRdb processed the multiplex PCR reads anew with MiXCR; each CDR3 protein has one entry. The top ten clones hold over 15% of a sample with 400,000 to 550,000 distinct CDR3 sequences, approximately 15% of them seen once. As to this clonotype: Its antigen remains unknown.

Study-wide points: Most expanded thyroid clonotypes above 0.001 also appeared in blood.

The chain uses TRBV3-1 and TRBJ2-3; 12 bases fit TRBD1. The sequencing input was blood. The receptor's source is a woman under 30 with Graves' hyperthyroidism. The CDR3 spells CASSPTPGQGAPRTDTQYF. The CDR3 DNA reads TGTGCCAGCAGCCCAACGCCGGGACAGGGGGCCCCGAGGACAGATACGCAGTATTTT.